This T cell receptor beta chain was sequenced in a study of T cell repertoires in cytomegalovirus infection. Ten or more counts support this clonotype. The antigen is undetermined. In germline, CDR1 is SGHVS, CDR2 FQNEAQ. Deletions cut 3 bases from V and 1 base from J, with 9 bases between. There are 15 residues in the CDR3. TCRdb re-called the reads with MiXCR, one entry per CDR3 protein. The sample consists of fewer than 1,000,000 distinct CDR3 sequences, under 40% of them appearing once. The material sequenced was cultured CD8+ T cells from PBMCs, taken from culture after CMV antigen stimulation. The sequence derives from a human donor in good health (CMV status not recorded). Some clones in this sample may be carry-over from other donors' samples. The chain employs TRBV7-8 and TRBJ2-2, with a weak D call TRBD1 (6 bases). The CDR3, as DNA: TGTGCCAGCAGCTTCAGGGGAAGGAACACCGGGGAGCTGTTTTTT. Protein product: CASSFRGRNTGELFF.